This TCR beta chain emerged from a study of T-cell reconstitution after alpha-beta-depleted transplantation in children. Study results and limitations: Newly generated T cells supplied most T-cell counts and diversity one year post-transplant. The study reportedly traced alpha-beta T cells about two months after transplant to several hundred expanded graft clones. TCRbeta diversity was high at day 60 in some patients (a result of surviving recipient T cells and thymic progenitors).

V dropped 6 bases and J dropped 5 bases, with 16 bases sitting between them. The germline V gene encodes CDR1 SGHRS and CDR2 YFSETQ. The CDR3 consists of 14 residues. With respect to this clonotype: The target antigen is unknown.

Unique molecular identifiers were used in preparing the TCRbeta library. TCRdb passed the PCR reads through MiXCR, listing each CDR3 protein once. The sample records about 610,000 distinct CDR3 sequences, more than 20% being singletons. This sequence was found in a boy in the first two years of life with Wiskott-Aldrich syndrome, due to receive a stem cell transplant. This chain uses TRBV5-1 with TRBJ2-3; tentatively, D is TRBD2 (5 bases). Specimen: PBMCs, collected before TCRalphabeta/CD19-depleted stem cell transplant. Here the CDR3 reads CASTVGREGDTQYF. As DNA, the CDR3 is TGCGCCAGCACGGTGGGTCGCGAGGGAGATACGCAGTATTTT.